This TCR beta chain was found in a study of blood T cell repertoires in COVID-19. The CDR3 totals 14 residues. The germline gives CDR1 SNHLY, CDR2 FYNNEI. Trimming cost V 7 bases and J 8 bases; bases outside gene matches: 6. The method was immunoSEQ multiplex PCR; TCRdb's version includes in-frame clones alone and lacks a portion of them. The table shows roughly 60,000 clones, with 82% occurring only once. The sequence came from a human donor in a cohort sampled during active or convalescent COVID-19. V usage is TRBV2 and J usage is TRBJ2-1; 12 bases match TRBD2. The specimen sequenced was peripheral blood. For the CDR3, the DNA is TGTGCCAGCAACCCGGGACTAGCGGGTCATGAGCAGTTCTTC. Its translation: CASNPGLAGHEQFF.